What follows are 18 T cell receptor beta chains derived from one specimen sequenced in a study of T cells in narcolepsy. Assay: immunoSEQ multiplex PCR; the TCRdb copy retains only in-frame clones and omits some. The sample yields tens of thousands of clones, about 80% seen once. The sequenced material came from CD45RA- memory CD4+ T cells from PBMCs. These TCRs come from a human donor with narcolepsy.

The chain carries TRBV7-3 and TRBJ2-6; 9 bases align to TRBD1. CDR3 size: 20 residues. Germline CDR1 SGHTA, CDR2 FQGTGA. V was pared by 5 bases and J by 0 bases, with 14 bases of the junction left unmatched. CDR3 loop: CASSVPSRDRESSGANVLTF. As DNA, the CDR3 is TGTGCCAGCAGCGTACCTTCGAGGGACAGGGAAAGCTCTGGGGCCAACGTCCTGACTTTC.

The chain recombines TRBV29-1 with TRBJ1-5; TRBD1 matches at 8 bases. V shed 4 bases, J shed 5 bases, and the junction held 1 base outside the gene matches. In germline, CDR1 is SQVTM, CDR2 ANQGSEA. The CDR3 runs 12 residues. The CDR3 nucleotides read TGCAGCGTTGCAGGGGGCGATCAGCCCCAGCATTTT. This translates into CSVAGGDQPQHF.

This clone was recorded once. The chain recombines TRBV5-1 with TRBJ2-3, with a weak D call TRBD2 (6 bases). The CDR3 has 15 amino acids. Germline CDR1 reads SGHRS; CDR2 reads YFSETQ. V shed 4 bases and J shed 6 bases, with 18 bases lying between them. CDR3 nucleotide sequence: TGCGCCAGCAGCCGCCTAGGAGGGCTAGGGGATACGCAGTATTTT. Protein product: CASSRLGGLGDTQYF.

The chain recombines TRBV29-1 with TRBJ1-2; possibly TRBD1 for D (6 bases). The V gene lost 3 bases and the J gene lost 5 bases, with 13 bases spanning the gap. Germline values: CDR1 SQVTM, CDR2 ANQGSEA. The CDR3 is made up of 13 amino acids. The CDR3 region is CSVDAGDTYGYTF. The CDR3 coding sequence is TGCAGCGTTGATGCAGGGGATACGTATGGCTACACCTTC.

The rearrangement links TRBV7-3 to TRBJ2-7, with 10 bases matching TRBD2. CDR1 and CDR2 (germline): SGHTA, FQGTGA. This CDR3 has 16 residues. Unmatched junction bases numbered 12, after V lost 5 bases and J lost 5 bases. In DNA, the CDR3 is TGTGCCAGCAGCCCGCAGCTAGCGGGAGAGTCCCACGAGCAGTACTTC. Amino acid sequence: CASSPQLAGESHEQYF.

The chain carries TRBV4-1 and TRBJ1-2; D might be TRBD1 (5 bases). Germline-derived CDR1 and CDR2 are MGHRA and YSYEKL. Deletions cut 0 bases from V and 7 bases from J, with 18 bases between. CDR3 length: 16 residues. Here the CDR3 reads CASSQDGGPRPLGYTF. The CDR3 DNA follows: TGCGCCAGCAGCCAAGATGGGGGACCCCGCCCCCTTGGCTACACCTTC.

V and J are TRBV9 and TRBJ1-2; 7 bases map to TRBD1. Germline V gene lookup returns CDR1 SGDLS and CDR2 YYNGEE. The junction had 6 bases not matched to a gene; V was cut back by 3 bases and J by 4 bases. The CDR3 contains 14 residues. CDR3 nucleotides: TGTGCCAGCAGCGCCACGACAGGGACCTATGGCTACACCTTC. It codes for CASSATTGTYGYTF.

J is TRBJ1-3 and V is TRBV6-1; 7 bases fit TRBD1. Germline trimming cut 5 bases from V and 4 bases from J; bases unmatched to any gene: 8. Germline V lookup: CDR1 MNHNS, CDR2 SASEGT. This CDR3 comprises 15 residues. As DNA, the CDR3 is TGTGCCAGCAGTCCAGACAGGGCTAGAGGAAACACCATATATTTT. Translation: CASSPDRARGNTIYF.

V gene TRBV27 combines with J gene TRBJ2-3; TRBD1 might be the D (5 bases). The CDR3 extends over 17 amino acids. Germline assignment: CDR1 MNHEY and CDR2 SMNVEV (reference sequence). Trimming removed 5 bases from V and 4 bases from J, with 22 bases in between. The CDR3 spells CASSISPIGHLADTQYF. CDR3 DNA sequence: TGTGCCAGCAGTATTTCCCCCATTGGACATCTCGCAGATACGCAGTATTTT.

The gene calls are TRBV6-6 and TRBJ2-5, with unresolved D. This CDR3 contains 15 residues. Between the trimmed V and J ends, which lost 0 bases and 3 bases, there was a span of 11 bases. CDR1 and CDR2 from the germline V gene are MNHNY and SVGAGI (reference sequence). CDR3 loop: CASSYSVLTEETQYF. DNA of the CDR3: TGTGCCAGCAGTTACTCGGTCCTAACCGAAGAGACCCAGTACTTC.

J is TRBJ1-4 and V is TRBV5-1, with D perhaps matching TRBD1 (5 bases). Germline V lookup: CDR1 SGHRS, CDR2 YFSETQ. The CDR3 contains 15 residues. V was pared by 3 bases and J by 0 bases, with 9 bases between. The CDR3 loop is CASSSQAATNEKLFF. As DNA, the CDR3 is TGCGCCAGCAGCTCACAGGCCGCAACTAATGAAAAACTGTTTTTT.

The chain couples TRBV9 to TRBJ2-3; perhaps TRBD2 as D (5 bases). The CDR3 contains 14 residues. With 2 bases removed from V and 0 bases from J, the gap between germline ends came to 7 bases. CDR1 and CDR2 from the germline V gene are SGDLS and YYNGEE. CDR3 bases: TGTGCCAGCAGCGTGTGGGAGAGCACAGATACGCAGTATTTT. This codes for CASSVWESTDTQYF.

This clone was detected only once. This sequence joins TRBV20-1 and TRBJ1-1; D may be TRBD1 (6 bases). V was cut by 5 bases and J by 9 bases, with 13 bases left in between. The CDR3 spans 11 residues. Germline CDR1 reads DFQATT; CDR2 reads SNEGSKA (reference sequence). The DNA of the CDR3 is TGCAGTGCTCGAAGGACAGACCAAGCTTTCTTT. Translated: CSARRTDQAFF.

In this sample, this clone turned up once. This chain joins TRBV5-1 and TRBJ2-1, with D possibly TRBD2 on 6 matching bases. V was pared by 5 bases and J by 3 bases, with 15 bases between. Germline CDR1 and CDR2: SGHRS and YFSETQ. The CDR3 consists of 15 residues. CDR3 bases: TGCGCCAGCAGTTTTGGACGGCGGGACTACAATGAGCAGTTCTTC. It translates to CASSFGRRDYNEQFF. The full variable domain, with the rest looked up from reference TRBV5-1 and TRBJ2-1, is KAGVTQTPRYLIKTRGQQVTLSCSPISGHRSVSWYQQTPGQGLQFLFEYFSETQRNKGNFPGRFSGRQFSNSRSEMNVSTLELGDSALYLCASSFGRRDYNEQFFGPGTRLTVL.

This clone was picked up a small number of times. This rearrangement joins TRBV6-5 to TRBJ1-2; weak D call: TRBD1 (6 bases). The CDR3 extends over 12 amino acids. The germline gives CDR1 MNHEY, CDR2 SVGAGI. V lost 7 bases and J lost 8, with 14 bases in between. Here the CDR3 reads CASNSGVRGYTF. The CDR3 bases are TGTGCCAGCAACTCAGGGGTCCGAGGCTACACCTTC.

The chain uses TRBV6-6 and TRBJ2-7, with TRBD1 as a possible D gene (5 bases). The CDR3 totals 15 residues. Trimming pared 5 bases from V and 2 bases from J, leaving 16 bases between. The V gene's germline CDR1 is MNHNY and CDR2 SVGAGI (reference sequence). This CDR3 reads CASSPRSDSTYEQYF. DNA for the CDR3: TGTGCCAGCAGTCCCCGGTCCGACAGCACCTACGAGCAGTACTTC.

The rearrangement links TRBV27 to TRBJ1-2, with 9 bases identical to TRBD1. V lost 5 bases to trimming and J lost 2 bases; unmatched junction nucleotides: 6. This CDR3 has 15 residues. The V gene's germline CDR1 is MNHEY and CDR2 SMNVEV (reference sequence). The CDR3 DNA is TGTGCCAGCAGTGCCACTGACAGGGGGAACTATGGCTACACCTTC. The encoded protein is CASSATDRGNYGYTF.

The chain uses TRBV5-6 and TRBJ1-2; 9 nucleotides align to TRBD1. The ends lost 2 bases at V and 5 bases at J; junction bases unmatched: 7. Germline V gene lookup returns CDR1 SGHDT and CDR2 YYEEEE. The CDR3 totals 15 residues. The CDR3 DNA reads TGTGCCAGCAGCTTCCCCGGGACAGGGTCTTATGGCTACACCTTC. Protein product: CASSFPGTGSYGYTF.